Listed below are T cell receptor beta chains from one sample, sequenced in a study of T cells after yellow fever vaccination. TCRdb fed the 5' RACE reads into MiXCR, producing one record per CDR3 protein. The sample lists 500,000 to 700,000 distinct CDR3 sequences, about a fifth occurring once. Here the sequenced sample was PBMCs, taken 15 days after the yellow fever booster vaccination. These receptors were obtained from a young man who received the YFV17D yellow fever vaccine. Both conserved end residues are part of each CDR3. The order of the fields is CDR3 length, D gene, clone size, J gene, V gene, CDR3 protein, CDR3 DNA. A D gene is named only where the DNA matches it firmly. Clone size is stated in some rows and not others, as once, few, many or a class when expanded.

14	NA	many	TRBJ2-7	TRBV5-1	CASNEGPGSYEQYF	TGCGCCAGCAACGAAGGGCCAGGGTCCTACGAGCAGTACTTC
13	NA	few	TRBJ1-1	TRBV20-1	CSARGQGGLLAFF	TGCAGTGCTAGGGGGCAGGGAGGCCTTCTAGCTTTCTTT
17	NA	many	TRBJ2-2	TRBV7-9	CASSPRHHVPLTGELFF	TGTGCCAGCAGCCCGCGGCACCACGTCCCCTTGACCGGGGAGCTGTTTTTT
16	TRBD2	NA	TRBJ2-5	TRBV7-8	CASSIRLAGGSGTQYF	TGTGCCAGCAGCATACGACTAGCGGGAGGGTCGGGGACCCAGTACTTC
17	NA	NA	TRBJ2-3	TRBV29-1	CSVHSARLRLGADTQYF	TGCAGCGTCCATTCAGCGAGGCTCCGTTTGGGGGCAGATACGCAGTATTTT
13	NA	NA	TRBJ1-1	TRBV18	CASSPLMNTEAFF	TGTGCCAGCTCACCACTCATGAACACTGAAGCTTTCTTT
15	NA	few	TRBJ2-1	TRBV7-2	CASSSLLSSYNEQFF	TGTGCCAGCAGCTCCCTACTAAGCTCCTACAATGAGCAGTTCTTC
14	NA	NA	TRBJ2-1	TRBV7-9	CASSLPDPRNEQFF	TGTGCCAGCAGCTTACCGGACCCGAGGAATGAGCAGTTCTTC
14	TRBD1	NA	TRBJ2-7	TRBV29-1	CSVVTGTGGNEQYF	TGCAGCGTAGTGACCGGGACAGGGGGGAACGAGCAGTACTTC
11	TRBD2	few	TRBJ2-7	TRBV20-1	CSAGTSGTKYF	TGCAGTGCTGGGACTAGCGGGACTAAGTACTTC
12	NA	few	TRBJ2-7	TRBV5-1	CASSLGPDEQYF	TGCGCCAGCAGCTTGGGACCAGACGAGCAGTACTTC
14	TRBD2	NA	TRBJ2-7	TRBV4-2	CASSPWTSGKEQYF	TGTGCCAGCAGCCCCTGGACTAGCGGCAAGGAGCAGTACTTC
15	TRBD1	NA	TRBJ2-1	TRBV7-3	CASSLGRGNYNEQFF	TGTGCCAGCAGCTTAGGCAGGGGGAACTACAATGAGCAGTTCTTC
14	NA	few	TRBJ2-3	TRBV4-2	CASSQERTLDTQYF	TGTGCCAGCAGCCAAGAGCGTACGTTAGATACGCAGTATTTT